This is a list of T cell receptor beta chains from one sample in a study of shared clonotypes between healthy human individuals. TCRdb keeps only in-frame clones here, not all; method: immunoSEQ multiplex PCR. The repertoire holds about 490,000 clones, with 76% as singletons. Specimen: PBMCs. The receptor set was obtained from a woman aged 40 to 50 in good health. Some clones in this sample may be carry-over from other donors' samples. CDR3s include the opening cysteine and the closing phenylalanine or tryptophan. The D gene is left open where the match is weak. The size of a clone is reported for some rows only, either as once, few or many, or as a class for expanded clones.

clone_size: .; d_call: TRBD2; v_call: TRBV6-5; j_call: TRBJ2-7; cdr3_nt: TGTGCCAGCAGACTGCGGACTAGCGCCCGGGAGCAGTACTTC; cdr3_aa: CASRLRTSAREQYF
clone_size: .; d_call: .; v_call: TRBV18; j_call: TRBJ1-6; cdr3_nt: TGTGCCAGCTCACCACGGCTTGGGCAGACTAATTCACCCCTCCACTTT; cdr3_aa: CASSPRLGQTNSPLHF
clone_size: few; d_call: .; v_call: TRBV7-2; j_call: TRBJ2-2; cdr3_nt: TGTGCCAGCAGCCCCCTGGACTGGACCAACACCGGGGAGCTGTTTTTT; cdr3_aa: CASSPLDWTNTGELFF
clone_size: .; d_call: .; v_call: TRBV2; j_call: TRBJ1-1; cdr3_nt: TGTGCCAGCAAGGGGCCCCTTTCAGCTTTCTTT; cdr3_aa: CASKGPLSAFF
clone_size: .; d_call: .; v_call: TRBV2; j_call: TRBJ2-7; cdr3_nt: TGTGCCAGCAACTCGGCAGAAAGGCTCGAGCAGTACTTC; cdr3_aa: CASNSAERLEQYF
clone_size: .; d_call: .; v_call: TRBV30; j_call: TRBJ2-7; cdr3_nt: TGTGCCTGGAGTGGGGCCAGGGCCAACGAGCAGTACTTC; cdr3_aa: CAWSGARANEQYF
clone_size: .; d_call: .; v_call: TRBV9; j_call: TRBJ1-1; cdr3_nt: TGTGCCAGCAGCGTAGAACCGGGGGACACTGAAGCTTTCTTT; cdr3_aa: CASSVEPGDTEAFF
clone_size: .; d_call: TRBD1; v_call: TRBV19; j_call: TRBJ2-5; cdr3_nt: TGTGCCAGTTGTAGCCGAGGATCAGGACAGGGCGGGGAGACCCAGTACTTC; cdr3_aa: CASCSRGSGQGGETQYF
clone_size: few; d_call: TRBD2; v_call: TRBV6-1; j_call: TRBJ2-1; cdr3_nt: TGTGCCAGCAGTAACCTAGCGGGATCCTACAATGAGCAGTTCTTC; cdr3_aa: CASSNLAGSYNEQFF
clone_size: .; d_call: TRBD2; v_call: TRBV7-2; j_call: TRBJ2-1; cdr3_nt: TGTGCCAGCAGCTTAGCCCGGACTAGCGGGAACAATGAGCAGTTCTTC; cdr3_aa: CASSLARTSGNNEQFF
clone_size: .; d_call: .; v_call: TRBV27; j_call: TRBJ1-2; cdr3_nt: TGTGCCAGCAGTTTAGTACAGGGCTATGGCTACACCTTC; cdr3_aa: CASSLVQGYGYTF
clone_size: .; d_call: TRBD2; v_call: TRBV6-4; j_call: TRBJ2-1; cdr3_nt: TGTGCCAGCAGTGAAGGACTAGCGGGGCCGAATGAGCAGTTCTTC; cdr3_aa: CASSEGLAGPNEQFF
clone_size: .; d_call: .; v_call: TRBV19; j_call: TRBJ2-1; cdr3_nt: TGTGCCAGCCGGGGTACCCCCAACTACAATGAGCAGTTCTTC; cdr3_aa: CASRGTPNYNEQFF
clone_size: few; d_call: .; v_call: TRBV7-9; j_call: TRBJ2-1; cdr3_nt: TGTGCCAGCAGCTTGGGGTACTCCTCGGGGCAGTTCTTC; cdr3_aa: CASSLGYSSGQFF
clone_size: .; d_call: .; v_call: TRBV5-1; j_call: TRBJ2-5; cdr3_nt: TGCGCCAGCAGCTTGGCCGGGGACCAAGAGACCCAGTACTTC; cdr3_aa: CASSLAGDQETQYF
clone_size: once; d_call: .; v_call: TRBV14; j_call: TRBJ2-7; cdr3_nt: TGTGCCAGCAGCAGGGGACAAATTGCCTCCTACGAGCAGTACTTC; cdr3_aa: CASSRGQIASYEQYF
clone_size: .; d_call: .; v_call: TRBV28; j_call: TRBJ2-2; cdr3_nt: TGTGCCAGCAGCCCTAGCGGTGGGGGCCAAACCGGGGAGCTGTTTTTT; cdr3_aa: CASSPSGGGQTGELFF
clone_size: .; d_call: TRBD2; v_call: TRBV10-1; j_call: TRBJ2-1; cdr3_nt: TGCGCCAGCAGCCAACTTAGACTAGCGGGAAGTGAGCAGTTCTTC; cdr3_aa: CASSQLRLAGSEQFF
clone_size: .; d_call: TRBD1; v_call: TRBV9; j_call: TRBJ2-7; cdr3_nt: TGTGCCAGCAGCCCCTGGACAGGGCAAAGGGCGGAGGACTACGAGCAGTACTTC; cdr3_aa: CASSPWTGQRAEDYEQYF
clone_size: .; d_call: TRBD2; v_call: TRBV11-1; j_call: TRBJ2-5; cdr3_nt: TGTGCCAGCAGCTTACTCGCGGGAGTGGGTGAGACCCAGTACTTC; cdr3_aa: CASSLLAGVGETQYF
clone_size: .; d_call: TRBD2; v_call: TRBV27; j_call: TRBJ2-7; cdr3_nt: TGTGCCAGCAGTTCGACTAGCGGGAAATCCCTCTACTCCTACGAGCAGTACTTC; cdr3_aa: CASSSTSGKSLYSYEQYF
clone_size: once; d_call: .; v_call: TRBV28; j_call: TRBJ2-7; cdr3_nt: TGTGCCAGCAAGGAGGCGGCAGAATACGAGCAGTACTTC; cdr3_aa: CASKEAAEYEQYF
clone_size: once; d_call: .; v_call: TRBV28; j_call: TRBJ2-2; cdr3_nt: TGTGCCATTCCAGCCGGCCCCGGGGAGCTGTTTTTT; cdr3_aa: CAIPAGPGELFF
clone_size: .; d_call: TRBD2; v_call: TRBV29-1; j_call: TRBJ2-7; cdr3_nt: TGCAGCGTTAGCCGCGGGAGCCACTCCTACGAGCAGTACTTT; cdr3_aa: CSVSRGSHSYEQYF
clone_size: .; d_call: .; v_call: TRBV4-3; j_call: TRBJ2-7; cdr3_nt: TGCGCCAGCAGCCAAGGGCACCACGGATACGAGCAGTACTTC; cdr3_aa: CASSQGHHGYEQYF
clone_size: .; d_call: .; v_call: TRBV5-1; j_call: TRBJ1-5; cdr3_nt: TGCGCCAGCAGCTCAGGGTTTGGGAGCAATCAGCCCCAGCATTTT; cdr3_aa: CASSSGFGSNQPQHF
clone_size: .; d_call: .; v_call: TRBV25-1; j_call: TRBJ2-5; cdr3_nt: TGTGCCAGCAGTGACCGACTAGTCGCCGAGACCCAGTACTTC; cdr3_aa: CASSDRLVAETQYF
clone_size: .; d_call: .; v_call: TRBV5-5; j_call: TRBJ2-7; cdr3_nt: TGTGCCAGCACGGGACGGATCAGCTCCTACGAGCAGTACTTC; cdr3_aa: CASTGRISSYEQYF
clone_size: .; d_call: TRBD2; v_call: TRBV11-2; j_call: TRBJ2-1; cdr3_nt: TGTGCCAGCAGCTTAGTCGGGGGAGGGCCCTTCAATGAGCAGTTCTTC; cdr3_aa: CASSLVGGGPFNEQFF
clone_size: .; d_call: .; v_call: TRBV30; j_call: TRBJ1-1; cdr3_nt: TGTGCCTGGAGTGTAATATCGGGGGCTGAAGCTTTCTTT; cdr3_aa: CAWSVISGAEAFF
clone_size: once; d_call: TRBD1; v_call: TRBV5-1; j_call: TRBJ1-1; cdr3_nt: TGCGCCAGCAGCTGGACAGGGATAAACACTGAAGCTTTCTTT; cdr3_aa: CASSWTGINTEAFF
clone_size: .; d_call: TRBD1; v_call: TRBV25-1; j_call: TRBJ1-1; cdr3_nt: TGTGCCAGCAGTGAATTTTGGGCGACAGGGGGCGAGGACACTGAAGCTTTCTTT; cdr3_aa: CASSEFWATGGEDTEAFF
clone_size: .; d_call: TRBD1; v_call: TRBV2; j_call: TRBJ1-5; cdr3_nt: TGTGCCAGCAGTGACCCCGACAGGGGCGGACAGCCCCAGCATTTT; cdr3_aa: CASSDPDRGGQPQHF
clone_size: .; d_call: .; v_call: TRBV15; j_call: TRBJ2-7; cdr3_nt: TGTGCCACCAGCAGACACGGGCAGGATTACGAGCAGTACTTC; cdr3_aa: CATSRHGQDYEQYF
clone_size: .; d_call: .; v_call: TRBV28; j_call: TRBJ2-1; cdr3_nt: TGTGCCAGCAGTCCCTGGACGGAGGGGAATGAGCAGTTCTTC; cdr3_aa: CASSPWTEGNEQFF
clone_size: .; d_call: .; v_call: TRBV2; j_call: TRBJ2-7; cdr3_nt: TGTGCCAGCAGTGCCAGGGCGATCTCCTACGAGCAGTACTTC; cdr3_aa: CASSARAISYEQYF
clone_size: .; d_call: .; v_call: TRBV5-1; j_call: TRBJ2-3; cdr3_nt: TGTGCCAGCAGCGTTACGGCAGGCAGCACAGATACGCAGTATTTT; cdr3_aa: CASSVTAGSTDTQYF
clone_size: .; d_call: .; v_call: TRBV5-1; j_call: TRBJ1-4; cdr3_nt: TGCGCCAGCAGGGACTTTGGGGCTAATGAAAAACTGTTTTTT; cdr3_aa: CASRDFGANEKLFF
clone_size: once; d_call: .; v_call: TRBV7-9; j_call: TRBJ1-2; cdr3_nt: TGTGCCAGCAGCTTCTATGGCTACACCTTC; cdr3_aa: CASSFYGYTF
clone_size: .; d_call: TRBD1; v_call: TRBV2; j_call: TRBJ1-2; cdr3_nt: TGTGCCAGCAGGGAAGACAGGGGGTATCGATATGGCTACACCTTC; cdr3_aa: CASREDRGYRYGYTF
clone_size: .; d_call: TRBD2; v_call: TRBV27; j_call: TRBJ2-3; cdr3_nt: TGTGCCAGCAGGGCTAGCGGAGGCACAGATACGCAGTATTTT; cdr3_aa: CASRASGGTDTQYF
clone_size: many; d_call: .; v_call: TRBV9; j_call: TRBJ1-1; cdr3_nt: TGTGCCAGCAGCGTAGGGTTCGGGTTCCGAGGGAACACTGAAGCTTTCTTT; cdr3_aa: CASSVGFGFRGNTEAFF
clone_size: .; d_call: TRBD2; v_call: TRBV27; j_call: TRBJ2-1; cdr3_nt: TGTGCCAGCAGTTTATCGGTTAGCGGGAGTAGCTCCTACAATGAGCAGTTCTTC; cdr3_aa: CASSLSVSGSSSYNEQFF
clone_size: .; d_call: .; v_call: TRBV2; j_call: TRBJ1-2; cdr3_nt: TGTGCCAGCAGGACGACAGATTTCTATGGCTACACCTTC; cdr3_aa: CASRTTDFYGYTF
clone_size: .; d_call: .; v_call: TRBV2; j_call: TRBJ2-5; cdr3_nt: TGTGCTTCCGCACAGGGCTTGGGGACCCAGTACTTC; cdr3_aa: CASAQGLGTQYF
clone_size: .; d_call: .; v_call: TRBV30; j_call: TRBJ1-1; cdr3_nt: TGTGCCTGGAGTAAATCTGAACAGGGTGAAGCTTTCTTT; cdr3_aa: CAWSKSEQGEAFF
clone_size: .; d_call: TRBD2; v_call: TRBV2; j_call: TRBJ2-1; cdr3_nt: TGTGCCAGCAGCCTTCTAGCGGGAGACTTCACCGAGCAGTTCTTC; cdr3_aa: CASSLLAGDFTEQFF
clone_size: .; d_call: TRBD2; v_call: TRBV5-4; j_call: TRBJ2-1; cdr3_nt: TGTGCCAGCAGCGCGACTAGCGGGAGTTACAATGAGCAGTTCTTC; cdr3_aa: CASSATSGSYNEQFF